This is a list of T cell receptor beta chains from one sample in a study of control samples from healthy donors and cancer patients. TCRdb's copy holds only in-frame clones and misses some; the assay was immunoSEQ multiplex PCR. This sample has around 200,000 clones, with 85% to 95% found just once. The specimen sequenced was blood. These receptors originate from a man between 18 and 35 years old in good health. The CDR3 runs from the conserved cysteine through the conserved F or W. D genes are given only for firm matches.

NA TRBJ1-6 TRBV18 TGTGCCAGCTCACCATGGGGGTTGTCTTCGTTTAGTAATTCACCCCTCCACTTT CASSPWGLSSFSNSPLHF
NA TRBJ2-7 TRBV30 TGTGCCTGGAGTCCCCGGGACCCCAGCTCCTACGAGCAGTACTTC CAWSPRDPSSYEQYF
NA TRBJ2-2 TRBV5-1 TGCGCCAGCAGCTTGGGGAACACCGGGGAGCTGTTTTTT CASSLGNTGELFF
NA TRBJ2-7 TRBV6-5 TGTGCCAGCAGTTACCTAGGCAACTACGAGCAGTACTTC CASSYLGNYEQYF
NA TRBJ2-6 TRBV5-6 TGTGCCAGCAGCTCAAACTCTGGGGCCAACGTCCTGACTTTC CASSSNSGANVLTF
NA TRBJ2-1 TRBV24-1 TGTGCCACCAGTGATGCCGCTAATTCGAATGAGCAGTTCTTC CATSDAANSNEQFF
NA TRBJ1-1 TRBV2 TGTGCCAGCAGCAGGAGGACTGAAGCTTTCTTT CASSRRTEAFF
NA TRBJ2-5 TRBV18 TGTGCCAGCTCACCAAATCCGCAAGAGACCCAGTACTTC CASSPNPQETQYF
NA TRBJ1-1 TRBV27 TGTGCCAGCAGACCTCCCACTGGGGATGCTTTCTTT CASRPPTGDAFF
NA TRBJ1-4 TRBV10-3 TGTGCCACCGAGGCAGGGGAGGGACGCGGTGAAAAACTGTTTTTT CATEAGEGRGEKLFF
NA TRBJ1-1 TRBV6-1 TGTGCCAGCAGTGAGTCCCCCGGGAGGTGGGCTTTCTTT CASSESPGRWAFF
TRBD1 TRBJ1-2 TRBV30 TGTGCCTGGAGCGGTAGGGACAGGGGTTGGAACTATGGCTACACCTTC CAWSGRDRGWNYGYTF
NA TRBJ2-3 TRBV27 TGTGCCAGCAGTTTTCGGAGCGGTACGCAGTATTTT CASSFRSGTQYF
NA TRBJ1-1 TRBV18 TGTGCCAGCTCAGTGCTAAAGGGGGAATTCACTGAAGCTTTCTTT CASSVLKGEFTEAFF
NA TRBJ1-2 TRBV5-1 TGCGCCAGCAGACCAGGGTCTAACTATGGCTACACCTTC CASRPGSNYGYTF
NA TRBJ1-5 TRBV3-1/TRBV3-2 TGTGCCAGCAGCCAAGGAGGGGTTAGCAATCAGCCCCAGCATTTT CASSQGGVSNQPQHF
NA TRBJ2-7 TRBV11-1 TGTGCCAGCAGCTTAGGAGTTTTAAACTACGAGCAGTACTTC CASSLGVLNYEQYF
NA TRBJ1-2 TRBV6-5 TGTGCCAGCAGTTACTCGTTTCCAGGCCGCTATGGCTACACCTTC CASSYSFPGRYGYTF
TRBD1 TRBJ2-7 TRBV6-5 TGTGCCAGCAGTTACCGGGGACAGGGGTTCTCCTACGAGCAGTACTTC CASSYRGQGFSYEQYF
TRBD2 TRBJ2-1 TRBV6-5 TGTGCCAGCAGGAATGTAGCGGGGGCCTACAATGAGCAGTTCTTC CASRNVAGAYNEQFF
TRBD2 TRBJ2-7 TRBV28 TGTGCCAGCAGTTTGCCTAGCGGGGGTCGCTACGAGCAGTACTTC CASSLPSGGRYEQYF
NA TRBJ1-2 TRBV30 TGTGCCTGCCTAGACAGATTCTTCTATGGCTACACCTTC CACLDRFFYGYTF
NA TRBJ1-1 TRBV5-1 TGCGCCAGCAGCTTGGTAGGCGACACTGAAGCTTTCTTT CASSLVGDTEAFF
TRBD1 TRBJ2-7 TRBV3-1/TRBV3-2 TGTGCCAGCAGCCATGCGGACAGGGAAGACGAGCAGTACTTC CASSHADREDEQYF
NA TRBJ1-6 TRBV4-2 TGTGCCAGCAGCCAAGGTGGGGATTCACCCCTCCACTTT CASSQGGDSPLHF
NA TRBJ2-5 TRBV5-1 TGCGCCAGCAGCTTGGCAGGGGCTCGAGAGACCCAGTACTTC CASSLAGARETQYF
TRBD1 TRBJ2-7 TRBV6-5 TGTGCCAGCAGCTTGGGACAGCAACCTTCCTACGAGCAGTACTTC CASSLGQQPSYEQYF
TRBD1 TRBJ1-2 TRBV29-1 TGCAGCGTGACAGGGGTGCGAGACTATGGCTACACCTTC CSVTGVRDYGYTF
NA TRBJ2-5 TRBV13 TGTGCCAGCAGCCTATCACAAGAGACCCAGTACTTC CASSLSQETQYF
NA TRBJ1-2 TRBV10-3 TGTGCCATCAGTGATTATCGGGGGCCTCGGGACTATGGCTACACCTTC CAISDYRGPRDYGYTF
NA TRBJ1-2 TRBV27 TGTGCCAGCAGTTTGTTCGGCCGGGGGGCGGAGGTTTATGGCTACACCTTC CASSLFGRGAEVYGYTF
NA TRBJ1-1 TRBV3-1/TRBV3-2 TGTGCCAGCAGCCGGATCGACAGCTCTAACACTGAAGCTTTCTTT CASSRIDSSNTEAFF
NA TRBJ1-1 TRBV12-3/TRBV12-4 TGTGCCAGCAGTCCATGGGCGAACACTGAAGCTTTCTTT CASSPWANTEAFF
TRBD2 TRBJ2-5 TRBV5-1 TGCGCCAGCAGCTTGGCAGTAGCGGGGTCGTCTCAAGAGACCCAGTACTTC CASSLAVAGSSQETQYF
TRBD2 TRBJ2-7 TRBV2 TGTGCCAGCAGGGGACTAGCGGGGGGGCCGGCCTTC CASRGLAGGPAF
TRBD1 TRBJ1-4 TRBV5-8 TGTGCCAGCAGCTTTAGAGGGGGCCCTGAAAAACTGTTTTTT CASSFRGGPEKLFF